A single sample gave rise to the 3 T cell receptor beta chains below, sequenced in a study of control samples from healthy donors and cancer patients. Repertoires were generated with immunoSEQ multiplex PCR, while TCRdb's copy carries only in-frame clones and drops some. The profile shows 150,000 to 180,000 clones, over 85% of them singletons. The sequenced sample was blood. The receptors stem from a middle-aged man in good health.

The chain links TRBV19 to TRBJ1-6; 9 bases line up with TRBD1. This CDR3 spans 17 amino acids. Germline-derived CDR1 and CDR2 are LNHDA and SQIVND (reference sequence). The V gene end was trimmed by 6 bases and the J gene end by 0 bases; junction bases not matched to a gene: 6. The CDR3 nucleotides are TGTGCCAGTAGGCGGGACAGGGTGAGCTCCTATAATTCACCCCTCCACTTT. It is translated as CASRRDRVSSYNSPLHF.

The V gene is TRBV7-3, the J gene TRBJ1-2; D not certain. CDR1 is SGHTA and CDR2 is FQGTGA in the germline V gene. Trimming removed 5 bases from V and 4 bases from J, with 17 bases in between. This CDR3 contains 15 residues. In DNA form, the CDR3 reads TGTGCCAGCAGCCCTGACCAGCAGACGGGCTATGGCTACACCTTC. It translates to CASSPDQQTGYGYTF.

The chain has TRBV9 and TRBJ1-1, with 7 bases lining up with TRBD1. CDR1 and CDR2 from the germline V gene are SGDLS and YYNGEE. CDR3 length: 15 amino acids. J was trimmed by 5 bases and V by 2 bases; bases with no gene match: 9. The chain's CDR3 is CASSVDRDLGTEAFF. CDR3 DNA sequence: TGTGCCAGCAGCGTCGACAGGGATTTGGGGACTGAAGCTTTCTTT.